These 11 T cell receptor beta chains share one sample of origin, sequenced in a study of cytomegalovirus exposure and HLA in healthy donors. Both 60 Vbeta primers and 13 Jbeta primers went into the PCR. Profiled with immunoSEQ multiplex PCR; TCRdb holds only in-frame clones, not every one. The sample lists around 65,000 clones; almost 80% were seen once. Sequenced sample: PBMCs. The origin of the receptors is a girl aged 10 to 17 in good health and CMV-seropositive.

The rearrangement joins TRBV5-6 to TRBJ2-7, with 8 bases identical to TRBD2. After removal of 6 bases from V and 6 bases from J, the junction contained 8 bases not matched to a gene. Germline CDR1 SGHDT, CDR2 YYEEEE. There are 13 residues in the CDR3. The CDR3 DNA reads TGTGCCAGCACTCCGGGAGGGCCCGGCGAGCAGTACTTC. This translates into CASTPGGPGEQYF.

The CDR3 DNA reads TGTGCCATCAGTGGTGACAGGGCCTACGAGCAGTACTTC. Residues: CAISGDRAYEQYF. The V call is TRBV10-3, the J call TRBJ2-7; 7 positions match TRBD1. With 4 bases clipped from V and 2 bases from J, the junction kept 2 bases outside the gene matches. Looked up from germline, CDR1 is ENHRY and CDR2 is SYGVKD. The CDR3 consists of 13 residues.

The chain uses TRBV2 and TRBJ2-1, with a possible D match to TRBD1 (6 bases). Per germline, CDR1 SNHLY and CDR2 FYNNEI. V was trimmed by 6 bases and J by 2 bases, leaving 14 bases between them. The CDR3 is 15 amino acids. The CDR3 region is CASSDQGSPYNEQFF. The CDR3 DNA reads TGTGCCAGCAGCGACCAGGGGTCTCCCTACAATGAGCAGTTCTTC.

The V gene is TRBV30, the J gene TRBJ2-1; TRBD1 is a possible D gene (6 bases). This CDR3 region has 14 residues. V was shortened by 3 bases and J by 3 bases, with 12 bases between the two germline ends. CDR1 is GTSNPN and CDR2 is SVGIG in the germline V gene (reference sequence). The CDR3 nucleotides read TGTGCCTGGAGATATCGGACAGTCTACAATGAGCAGTTCTTC. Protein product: CAWRYRTVYNEQFF.

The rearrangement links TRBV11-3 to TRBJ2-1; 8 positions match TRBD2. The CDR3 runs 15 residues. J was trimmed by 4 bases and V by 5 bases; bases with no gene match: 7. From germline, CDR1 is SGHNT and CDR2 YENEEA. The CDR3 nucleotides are TGTGCCAGCAGCCTCAGCGGGAGAGAGTACAATGAGCAGTTCTTC. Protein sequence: CASSLSGREYNEQFF.

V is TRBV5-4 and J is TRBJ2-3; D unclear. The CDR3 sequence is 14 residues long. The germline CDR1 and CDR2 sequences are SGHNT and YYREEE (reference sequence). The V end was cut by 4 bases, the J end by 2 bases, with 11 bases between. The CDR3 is CASSTDTLTDTQYF. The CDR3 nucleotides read TGTGCCAGCAGCACCGACACCCTCACAGATACGCAGTATTTT.

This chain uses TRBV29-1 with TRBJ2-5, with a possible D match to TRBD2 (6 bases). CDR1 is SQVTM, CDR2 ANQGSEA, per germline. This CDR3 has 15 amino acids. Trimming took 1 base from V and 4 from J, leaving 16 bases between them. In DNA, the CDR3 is TGCAGCGTTGAAGGGTGGAGGGAGAGGGGAGAGACCCAGTACTTC. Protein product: CSVEGWRERGETQYF. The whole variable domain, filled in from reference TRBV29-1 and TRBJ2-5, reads SAVISQKPSRDICQRGTSLTIQCQVDSQVTMMFWYRQQPGQSLTLIATANQGSEATYESGFVIDKFPISRPNLTFSTLTVSNMSPEDSSIYLCSVEGWRERGETQYFGPGTRLLVL.

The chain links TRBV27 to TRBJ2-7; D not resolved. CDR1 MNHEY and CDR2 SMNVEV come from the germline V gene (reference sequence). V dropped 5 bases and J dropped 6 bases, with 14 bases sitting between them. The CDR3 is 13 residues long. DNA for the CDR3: TGTGCCAGCAGTCCAACACCTCTTCGCGAGCAGTACTTC. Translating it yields CASSPTPLREQYF.

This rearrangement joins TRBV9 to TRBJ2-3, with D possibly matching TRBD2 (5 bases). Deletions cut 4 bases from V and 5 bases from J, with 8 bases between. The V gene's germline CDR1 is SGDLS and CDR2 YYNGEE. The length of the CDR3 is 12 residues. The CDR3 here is CASSWAGDTQYF. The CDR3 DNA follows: TGTGCCAGCAGCTGGGCGGGAGATACGCAGTATTTT. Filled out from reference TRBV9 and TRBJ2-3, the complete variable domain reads DSGVTQTPKHLITATGQRVTLRCSPRSGDLSVYWYQQSLDQGLQFLIQYYNGEERAKGNILERFSAQQFPDLHSELNLSSLELGDSALYFCASSWAGDTQYFGPGTRLTVL.

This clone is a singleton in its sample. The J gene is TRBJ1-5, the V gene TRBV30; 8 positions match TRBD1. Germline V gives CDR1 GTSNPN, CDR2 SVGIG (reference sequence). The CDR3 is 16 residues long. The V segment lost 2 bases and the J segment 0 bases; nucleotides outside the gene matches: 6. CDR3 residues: CAWSPTGVYSNQPQHF. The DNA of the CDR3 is TGTGCCTGGAGTCCGACAGGGGTATATAGCAATCAGCCCCAGCATTTT.

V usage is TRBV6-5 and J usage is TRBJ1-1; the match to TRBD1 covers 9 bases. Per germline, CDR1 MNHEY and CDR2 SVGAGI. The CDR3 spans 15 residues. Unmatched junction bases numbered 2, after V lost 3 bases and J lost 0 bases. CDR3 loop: CASSYRTGVNTEAFF. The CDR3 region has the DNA TGTGCCAGCAGTTATCGGACAGGGGTGAACACTGAAGCTTTCTTT.